This T cell receptor (beta chain) was recovered during a study of CD8+ T cells in alopecia areata. Reverse transcription of extracted RNA yielded cDNA, which provided the sequencing template. Produced via immunoSEQ multiplex PCR; TCRdb's table is partial and in-frame only. Among 150,000 to 200,000 clones listed, 50% to 75% were seen once. The germline CDR1 and CDR2 sequences are SGHNT and YYREEE (reference sequence). V lost 0 bases and J lost 11, with 11 bases in between. CDR3 length: 12 residues. Source: CD4+ T cells sorted from blood, taken at week 0. This rearrangement joins TRBV5-4 to TRBJ2-5, with D unresolved. The origin of this receptor is a human donor with alopecia areata. CDR3: CASSLARLVQYF. CDR3 DNA sequence: TGTGCCAGCAGCTTGGCAAGGCTCGTTCAGTACTTC.